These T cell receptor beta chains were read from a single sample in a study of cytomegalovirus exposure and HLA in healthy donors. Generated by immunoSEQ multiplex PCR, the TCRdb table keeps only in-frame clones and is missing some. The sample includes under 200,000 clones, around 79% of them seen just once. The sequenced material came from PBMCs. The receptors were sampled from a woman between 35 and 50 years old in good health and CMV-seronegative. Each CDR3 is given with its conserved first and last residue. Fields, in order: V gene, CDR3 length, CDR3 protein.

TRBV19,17,CASSHPISGYSYNEQFF
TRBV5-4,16,CASSPGASGGSYEQYF
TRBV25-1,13,CASSDRPAYEQYF
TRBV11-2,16,CASTDRRLHSGNTIYF
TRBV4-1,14,CASSQGSRHNEQFF
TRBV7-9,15,CASSFRTATNEKLFF
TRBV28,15,CASSQQGAGTDTQYF
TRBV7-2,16,CASSSKGAGRSYEQYF
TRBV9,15,CASSVEPGSPYEQYF
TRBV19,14,CASSIGPGADTQYF
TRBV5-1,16,CATQTGTVFYTGELFF
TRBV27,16,CASSYGYGDLGPEAFF
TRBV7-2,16,CASSHRSGGRTDTQYF
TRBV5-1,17,CASSLRLAGPFTDTQYF
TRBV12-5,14,CASGPGGSSYEQYF
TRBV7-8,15,CASRPRTGFGNTIYF
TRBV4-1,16,CASSQGFIQGDYEQYF
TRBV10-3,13,CASGTSGPYEQYF
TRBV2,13,CASSRVTNYGYTF
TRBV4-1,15,CASVTGTEGNTEAFF
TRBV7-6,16,CASSLASGQGGTEAFF
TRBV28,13,CASSLAGNSPLHF
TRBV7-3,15,CASSLIHGGSETQYF
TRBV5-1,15,CASSFTGTGDTEAFF
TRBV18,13,CASSPGTGNEAFF
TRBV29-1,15,CSARDRGLANEKLFF
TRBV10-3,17,CAILSGASGGSTDTQYF
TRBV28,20,CASSPHPGQGLIAYNSPLHF
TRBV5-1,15,CASSFEEGASYEQYF
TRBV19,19,CASSTPGQGQRRRTYEQYF
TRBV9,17,CASSVVGSKLATTEAFF
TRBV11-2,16,CASSSHSSGGLTEAFF
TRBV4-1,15,CASSQEDRSHTEAFF
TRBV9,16,CASCPEGEAGAGELFF
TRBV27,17,CASSFRQGFPPRTEAFF
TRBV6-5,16,CASSYASRQGNSPLHF